The present T cell receptor (beta chain) was sequenced within a study of tumor and adjacent non-tumor tissue in lung cancer. The library came from three nested PCR rounds adapted from ARM-PCR protocols. MiXCR, applied by TCRdb to the multiplex PCR reads, yields one record per CDR3 protein. The sample gives 75,000 to 80,000 distinct CDR3 sequences, over 65% of which show up once; about two fifths is in the top ten. The template was RNA from unsorted bulk tissue. This non-tumor lung sample came from over 3 cm beyond the tumor edge. The TCR was taken from a man aged 65 to 79 with non-small cell lung cancer. The sample consisted of distant non-tumor lung tissue.

The CDR3 spells CASSSHRGQGSYEQYF. The DNA for the CDR3 is TGTGCCAGCAGTTCCCATCGGGGACAGGGGTCCTACGAGCAGTACTTC. J is TRBJ2-7 and V is TRBV28; 10 nucleotides agree with TRBD1. The germline CDR1 and CDR2 sequences are MDHEN and SYDVKM. There are 16 residues in the CDR3. After removal of 4 bases from V and 1 base from J, the junction contained 7 bases not matched to a gene.